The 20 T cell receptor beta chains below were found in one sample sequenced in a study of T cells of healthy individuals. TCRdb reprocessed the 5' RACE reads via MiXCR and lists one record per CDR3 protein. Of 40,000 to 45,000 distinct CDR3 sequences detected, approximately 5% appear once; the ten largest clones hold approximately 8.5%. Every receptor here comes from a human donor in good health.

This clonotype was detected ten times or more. Written as DNA, the CDR3 is TGCAGTGTCGCGGGGGACAACACTGAAGCTTTCTTT. Residues: CSVAGDNTEAFF. The chain has TRBV20-1 and TRBJ1-1, with D maybe TRBD1 (5 bases). CDR1 DFQATT and CDR2 SNEGSKA come from the germline V gene (reference sequence). The CDR3 loop spans 12 amino acids. Trimming stripped 7 bases from V and 2 bases from J, with 11 bases between.

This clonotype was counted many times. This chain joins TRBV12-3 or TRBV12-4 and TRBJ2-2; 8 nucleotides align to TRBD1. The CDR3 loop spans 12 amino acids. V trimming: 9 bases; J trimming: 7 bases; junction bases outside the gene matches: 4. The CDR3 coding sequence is TGTGCCAGTGGACAGGGTGTCGGGGAGCTGTTTTTT. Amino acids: CASGQGVGELFF.

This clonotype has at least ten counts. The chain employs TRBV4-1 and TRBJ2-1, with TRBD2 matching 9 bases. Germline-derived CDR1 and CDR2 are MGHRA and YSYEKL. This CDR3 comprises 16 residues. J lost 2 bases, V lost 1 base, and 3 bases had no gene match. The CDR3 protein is CASSQGTSVAYNEQFF. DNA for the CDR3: TGCGCCAGCAGCCAAGGGACTAGCGTTGCCTACAATGAGCAGTTCTTC.

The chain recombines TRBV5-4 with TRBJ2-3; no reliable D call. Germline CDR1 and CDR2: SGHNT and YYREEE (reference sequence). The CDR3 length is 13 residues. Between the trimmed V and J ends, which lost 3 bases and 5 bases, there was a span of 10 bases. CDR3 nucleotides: TGTGCCAGCAGCTCTAACCAGATAGATACGCAGTATTTT. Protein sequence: CASSSNQIDTQYF.

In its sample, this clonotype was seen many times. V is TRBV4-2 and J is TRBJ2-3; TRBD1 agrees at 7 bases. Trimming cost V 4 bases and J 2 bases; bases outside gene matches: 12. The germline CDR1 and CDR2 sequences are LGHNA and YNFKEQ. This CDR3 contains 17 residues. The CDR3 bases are TGTGCCAGCAGCCTGTCCGGGACAGAAAGCTTCACAGATACGCAGTATTTT. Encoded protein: CASSLSGTESFTDTQYF.

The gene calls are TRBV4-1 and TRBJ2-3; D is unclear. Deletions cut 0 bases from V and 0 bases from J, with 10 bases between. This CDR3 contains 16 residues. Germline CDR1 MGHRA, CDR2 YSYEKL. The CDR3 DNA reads TGCGCCAGCAGCCAAGAGTTGGCCCCGAGCACAGATACGCAGTATTTT. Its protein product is CASSQELAPSTDTQYF.

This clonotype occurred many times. CDR3 nucleotide sequence: TGTGCCAGCAGCTCGCGGACAGGGATGGCAAACGAGCAGTACTTC. Protein product: CASSSRTGMANEQYF. The V and J genes are TRBV7-9 and TRBJ2-7; 8 nucleotides align to TRBD1. The CDR3 runs 15 residues. J was trimmed by 5 bases and V by 4 bases; bases with no gene match: 10. Per the germline V gene, CDR1 is SEHNR and CDR2 is FQNEAQ (reference sequence).

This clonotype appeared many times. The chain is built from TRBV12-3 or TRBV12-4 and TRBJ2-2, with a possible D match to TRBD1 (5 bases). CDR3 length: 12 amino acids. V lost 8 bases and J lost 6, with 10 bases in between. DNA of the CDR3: TGTGCCAGCGGACATTGGGCCGGGGAGCTGTTTTTT. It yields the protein CASGHWAGELFF.

CDR3 amino acids: CASSGTSGTYNEQFF. The DNA of the CDR3 is TGTGCCAGCAGCGGGACTAGCGGGACCTACAATGAGCAGTTCTTC. V gene TRBV11-2 combines with J gene TRBJ2-1, with 13 bases fitting TRBD2. The V and J ends lost 5 bases and 2 bases, in that order; junction bases with no gene match: 0. The germline gives CDR1 SGHAT, CDR2 FQNNGV. The CDR3 contains 15 residues.

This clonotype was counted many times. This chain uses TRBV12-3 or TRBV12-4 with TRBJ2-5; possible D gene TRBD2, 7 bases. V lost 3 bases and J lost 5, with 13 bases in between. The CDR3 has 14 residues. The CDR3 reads CASSFAGRGETQYF. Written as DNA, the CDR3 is TGTGCCAGCAGTTTTGCAGGGAGGGGGGAGACCCAGTACTTC.

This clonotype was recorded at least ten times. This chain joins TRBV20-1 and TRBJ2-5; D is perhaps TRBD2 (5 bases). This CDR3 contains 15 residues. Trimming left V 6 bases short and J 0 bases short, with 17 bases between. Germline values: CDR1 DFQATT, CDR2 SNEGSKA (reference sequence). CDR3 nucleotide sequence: TGCAGTGCCCCAAGGCTAGCATATAACCAAGAGACCCAGTACTTC. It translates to CSAPRLAYNQETQYF.

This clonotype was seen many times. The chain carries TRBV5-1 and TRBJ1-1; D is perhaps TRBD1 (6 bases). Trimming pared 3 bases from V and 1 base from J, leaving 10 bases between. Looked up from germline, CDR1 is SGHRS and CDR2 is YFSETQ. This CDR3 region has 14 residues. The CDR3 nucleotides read TGCGCCAGCAGCTGGGACACCGAGAACACTGAAGCTTTCTTT. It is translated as CASSWDTENTEAFF.

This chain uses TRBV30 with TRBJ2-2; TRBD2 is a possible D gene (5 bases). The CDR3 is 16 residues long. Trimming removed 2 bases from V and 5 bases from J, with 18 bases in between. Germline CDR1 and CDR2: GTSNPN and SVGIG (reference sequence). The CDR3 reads CAWSPNRGRGTGELFF. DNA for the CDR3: TGTGCCTGGAGTCCAAACCGGGGAAGAGGTACCGGGGAGCTGTTTTTT.

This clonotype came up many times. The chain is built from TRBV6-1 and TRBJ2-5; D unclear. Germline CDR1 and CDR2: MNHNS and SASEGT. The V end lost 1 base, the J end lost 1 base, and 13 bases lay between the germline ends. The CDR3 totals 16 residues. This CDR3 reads CASSEGWAWGQETQYF. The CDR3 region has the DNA TGTGCCAGCAGTGAAGGGTGGGCCTGGGGCCAAGAGACCCAGTACTTC.

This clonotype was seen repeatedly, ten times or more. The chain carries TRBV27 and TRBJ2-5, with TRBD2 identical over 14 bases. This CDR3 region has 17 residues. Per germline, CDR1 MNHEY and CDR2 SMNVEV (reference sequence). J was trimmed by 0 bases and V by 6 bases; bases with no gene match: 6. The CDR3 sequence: CASSEGLAGVYQETQYF. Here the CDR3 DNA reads TGTGCCAGCAGCGAGGGACTAGCGGGGGTGTACCAAGAGACCCAGTACTTC.

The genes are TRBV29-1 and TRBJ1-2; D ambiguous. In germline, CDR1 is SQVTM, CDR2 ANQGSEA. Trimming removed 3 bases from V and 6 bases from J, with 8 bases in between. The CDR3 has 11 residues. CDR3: CSVDSGDGYTF. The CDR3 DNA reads TGCAGCGTTGATTCCGGGGATGGCTACACCTTC.

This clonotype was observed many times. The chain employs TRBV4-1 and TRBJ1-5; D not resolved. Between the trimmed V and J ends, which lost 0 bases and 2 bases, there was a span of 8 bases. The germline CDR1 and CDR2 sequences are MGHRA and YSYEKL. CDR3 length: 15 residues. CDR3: CASSQDRRGNQPQHF. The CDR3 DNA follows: TGCGCCAGCAGCCAAGATCGACGGGGCAATCAGCCCCAGCATTTT.

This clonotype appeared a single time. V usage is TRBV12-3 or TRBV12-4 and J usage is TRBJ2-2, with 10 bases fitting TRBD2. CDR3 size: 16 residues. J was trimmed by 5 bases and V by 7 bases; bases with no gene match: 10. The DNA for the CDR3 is TGTGCCAGCAACCCAATCTCTAGCGGGAGTACCGGGGAGCTGTTTTTT. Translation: CASNPISSGSTGELFF.

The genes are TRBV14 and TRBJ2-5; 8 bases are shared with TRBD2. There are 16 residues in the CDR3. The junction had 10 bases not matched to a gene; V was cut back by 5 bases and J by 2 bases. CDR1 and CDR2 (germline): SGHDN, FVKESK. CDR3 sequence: CASSDSWSSGQETQYF. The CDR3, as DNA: TGTGCCAGCAGCGACTCATGGTCTAGCGGGCAAGAGACCCAGTACTTC.

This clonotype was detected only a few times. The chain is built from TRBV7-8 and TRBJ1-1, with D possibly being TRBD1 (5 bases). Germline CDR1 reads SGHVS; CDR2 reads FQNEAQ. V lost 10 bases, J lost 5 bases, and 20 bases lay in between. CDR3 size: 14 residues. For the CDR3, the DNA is TGTGCCACACGCGAGCTAGGGGTCGGTACTGAAGCTTTCTTT. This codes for CATRELGVGTEAFF. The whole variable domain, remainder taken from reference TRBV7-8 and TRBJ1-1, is GAGVSQSPRYKVAKRGQDVALRCDPISGHVSLFWYQQALGQGPEFLTYFQNEAQLDKSGLPSDRFFAERPEGSVSTLKIQRTQQEDSAVYLCATRELGVGTEAFFGQGTRLTVV.